This T cell receptor (beta chain) was sequenced for a study of blood T cell repertoires in COVID-19 (dated by TCRdb to between 2020 and 2021). Broadly, across the study: Samples from collaborators originated in the United States, Italy and Spain and spanned both the acute and convalescent phases of COVID-19. The prospective study material was composed of cDNA or gDNA derived from T cells, B-cell-depleted T cells, or PBMCs. A de-identified subject ID, COVID-19 status, age in years and sex were almost always included in the sample metadata. Samples came from the ongoing ImmuneRACE study (first 160 participants) plus 1,254 subjects from 6 global collaborators. The repertoires were made available in a free public database intended to serve as a resource for research on the immune response to SARS-CoV-2. Where available, HLA class I and class II types were taken from metadata supplied by the sample provider and were not determined by assay-based typing. The dataset comprised deeply sampled blood TCRbeta repertoires from subjects exposed to, actively infected with, or recovered from COVID-19.

In Seattle, one collaborating source enrolled patients while the infection was active and tracked those patients longitudinally over the course of disease. The collaborating institutions used their own protocols to collect whole blood in K2EDTA tubes. For TCRbeta analysis, collaborators shipped samples as frozen whole blood, isolated PBMCs, or DNA extracted from either of those sample types. Germline trimming amounts to 0 bases on V and 9 bases on J, with 4 as the count of junction bases outside the gene matches. From cysteine to phenylalanine, the CDR3 is 15 amino acids long. Only the CDR3 portion is preserved as DNA: 45 bases, with reading frame beginning at the first base. The table lists this clone with a few counts. The antigen it recognizes is unknown. Per-base qualities were not stored, and no clone one base away is much larger. Study-wide conclusions, independent of this receptor: The amount of clinical and demographic metadata varied by source and participant and was provided uncurated.

TCRbeta CDR3 regions were amplified from genomic DNA using the immunoSEQ Assay, a bias-controlled multiplex PCR. Concerning the study's data processing: Nucleated cell counts per sample were estimated from amplification of reference gene primers within the assay. To quantify the absolute abundance of each unique TCRbeta CDR3 rearrangement, sequence reads were collapsed and filtered. For each sample, productive Simpson clonality was calculated as the square root of Simpson's diversity index across productive rearrangements. Held by TCRdb, this immuneACCESS table contains in-frame sequences only and omits some clones. Under half of the omission traces to an unresolved V gene where checked; the cause of the rest is unknown. D and trimming were read from the DNA, whereas the V and J calls and clone size are those reported in that table. For this sample there are 300,000 to 450,000 clones; 89% appear just once. The top ten hold around 3% of the sample.

Sequencing input: peripheral blood. The rearrangement combines TRBV5-3 with TRBJ2-1; 12 nucleotides in the junction match TRBD2. TRBV5-3 is sorted into the ORF group, with uncertain function. The source is a woman in her twenties or thirties with COVID-19, enrolled during active disease. The CDR3 loop reads CARSLETSGSIEQFF. The nucleotide sequence reads TGTGCCAGAAGCTTGGAGACTAGCGGGAGTATTGAGCAGTTCTTC.